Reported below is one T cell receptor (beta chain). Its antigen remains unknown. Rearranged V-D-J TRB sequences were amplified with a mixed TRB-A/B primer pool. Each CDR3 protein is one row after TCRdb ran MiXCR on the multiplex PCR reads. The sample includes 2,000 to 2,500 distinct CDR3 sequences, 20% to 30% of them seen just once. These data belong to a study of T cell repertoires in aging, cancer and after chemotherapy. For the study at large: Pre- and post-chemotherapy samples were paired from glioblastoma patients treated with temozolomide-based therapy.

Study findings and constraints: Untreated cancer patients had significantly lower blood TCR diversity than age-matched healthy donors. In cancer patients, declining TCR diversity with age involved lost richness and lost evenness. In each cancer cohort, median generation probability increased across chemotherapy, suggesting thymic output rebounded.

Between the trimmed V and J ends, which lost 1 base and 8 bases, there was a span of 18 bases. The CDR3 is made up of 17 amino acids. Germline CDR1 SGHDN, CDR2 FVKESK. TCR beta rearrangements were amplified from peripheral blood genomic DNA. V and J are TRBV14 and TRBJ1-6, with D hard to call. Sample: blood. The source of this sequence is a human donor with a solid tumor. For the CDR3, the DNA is TGTGCCAGCAGCCAAGGGGGAAGAGTGAGGGAATATTCACCCCTCCACTTT. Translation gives CASSQGGRVREYSPLHF.